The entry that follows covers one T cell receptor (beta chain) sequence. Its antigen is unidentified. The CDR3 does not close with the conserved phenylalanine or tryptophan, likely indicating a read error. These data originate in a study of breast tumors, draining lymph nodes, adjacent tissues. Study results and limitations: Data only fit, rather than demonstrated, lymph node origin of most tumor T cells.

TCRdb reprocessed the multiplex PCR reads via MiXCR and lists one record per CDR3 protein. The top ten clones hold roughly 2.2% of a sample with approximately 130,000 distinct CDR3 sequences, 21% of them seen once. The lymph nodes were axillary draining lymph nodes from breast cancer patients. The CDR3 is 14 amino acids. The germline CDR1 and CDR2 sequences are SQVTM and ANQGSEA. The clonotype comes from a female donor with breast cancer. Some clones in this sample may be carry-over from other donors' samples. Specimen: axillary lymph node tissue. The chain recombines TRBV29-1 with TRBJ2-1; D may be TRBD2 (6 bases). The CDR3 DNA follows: TGCAGTGTGGAAGCTCGGGGGTCCTACAATGAGCAGTTCTCC. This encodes CSVEARGSYNEQFS.